These 4 T cell receptor beta chains share one sample of origin, sequenced in a study of T cell clones after liver transplantation (dated by TCRdb to about 2019). The protocol used for the library was the immunoSEQ multiplex PCR assay. What TCRdb holds here is the immuneACCESS table cut down to in-frame rearrangements. Part of the clones is not present; checked against another copy, under half of the missing clones reflect an unresolved V gene, and the others are unexplained. The sample records nearly 55,000 clones, roughly 84% of which are singletons. About 8.1% of the sample is held by the ten biggest clonotypes. In the paper's terms, the time point label means: pre-transplant. Source: CD4+ T cells from blood, taken before liver transplant. Receptors were obtained from a human donor who received a liver transplant.

J is TRBJ2-7 and V is TRBV10-3, with 9 bases identical to TRBD1. Per germline, CDR1 ENHRY and CDR2 SYGVKD. J lost 3 bases, V lost 5 bases, and 2 bases had no gene match. The CDR3 length is 13 residues. The chain's CDR3 is CAISRDRVYEQYF. The CDR3 region has the DNA TGTGCCATCAGTCGGGACAGGGTCTACGAGCAGTACTTC.

The chain has TRBV9 and TRBJ2-5; no firm D call. The V end was cut by 0 bases, the J end by 1 base, with 7 bases between. Germline V gene data show CDR1 as SGDLS and CDR2 as YYNGEE. CDR3 length: 14 amino acids. In nucleotides, the CDR3 is TGTGCCAGCAGCGTAGTCCGATTCCAAGAGACCCAGTACTTC. Translated: CASSVVRFQETQYF. Variable domain in full (rest from reference TRBV9 and TRBJ2-5): DSGVTQTPKHLITATGQRVTLRCSPRSGDLSVYWYQQSLDQGLQFLIQYYNGEERAKGNILERFSAQQFPDLHSELNLSSLELGDSALYFCASSVVRFQETQYFGPGTRLLVL.

V is TRBV4-2 and J is TRBJ2-5, with TRBD2 matching over 11 bases. The V and J ends lost 0 bases and 5 bases, in that order; junction bases with no gene match: 8. CDR1 is LGHNA, CDR2 YNFKEQ, per germline. The CDR3 consists of 17 residues. This chain's CDR3 is CASSQEERTSGFETQYF. The CDR3 DNA reads as TGTGCCAGCAGCCAAGAAGAGAGGACTAGCGGGTTTGAGACCCAGTACTTC.

The V gene is TRBV4-2, the J gene TRBJ2-1, with unresolved D. V was pared by 0 bases and J by 7 bases, with 13 bases between. This CDR3 contains 15 residues. The germline V gene encodes CDR1 LGHNA and CDR2 YNFKEQ. CDR3 in DNA: TGTGCCAGCAGCCAAGATTTGGTAATGATGAATGAGCAGTTCTTC. It is translated as CASSQDLVMMNEQFF.